One sample yielded the 14 T cell receptor beta chains listed below, sequenced in a study of early T cells in non-severe SARS-CoV-2 infection. TCRdb re-called the 5' RACE reads through MiXCR, storing one row per CDR3 protein. The table lists around 70,000 distinct CDR3 sequences, around 9% of them singletons. Sequences were obtained from whole blood. Receptors originate from an adult who was a healthcare worker with PCR-confirmed SARS-CoV-2 infection or an uninfected control (not recorded which).

This chain connects TRBV5-1 to TRBJ1-2; D is uncertain. Trimming took 3 bases from V and 3 from J, leaving 6 bases between them. Looked up from germline, CDR1 is SGHRS and CDR2 is YFSETQ. The CDR3 contains 12 residues. Here the CDR3 reads CASSSEDYGYTF. The CDR3 nucleotides are TGCGCCAGCAGCTCGGAGGACTATGGCTACACCTTC.

This chain links TRBV28 with TRBJ1-2; a possible D gene is TRBD1 (6 bases). Germline lookup yields CDR1 MDHEN and CDR2 SYDVKM. V lost 8 bases and J 4 bases, leaving 14 bases between the germline ends. CDR3 length: 13 amino acids. CDR3 residues: CASEGGRPYGYTF. The CDR3 nucleotides read TGTGCCAGCGAGGGGGGACGGCCCTATGGCTACACCTTC.

The chain is built from TRBV30 and TRBJ1-6, with unresolved D. Germline values: CDR1 GTSNPN, CDR2 SVGIG (reference sequence). The CDR3 has 15 amino acids. The V gene lost 1 base and the J gene lost 6 bases, with 13 bases spanning the gap. CDR3 sequence reads: CAWSDLGDTNSPLHF. The CDR3 coding sequence is TGTGCCTGGAGTGACCTGGGCGATACTAATTCACCCCTCCACTTT.

This chain connects TRBV29-1 to TRBJ2-7, with TRBD2 matching over 14 bases. Germline loops: CDR1 SQVTM, CDR2 ANQGSEA. With V trimmed by 1 base and J by 11 bases, 4 bases remained unmatched. The CDR3 is 13 amino acids. CDR3 nucleotides: TGCAGCGTTGAAGTTGGGACTAGCGGGAGAGAGTACTTC. This sequence encodes CSVEVGTSGREYF.

In its sample, this clonotype was seen a few times. The genes are TRBV7-6 and TRBJ2-7, with D possibly TRBD1 on 6 matching bases. With 1 base removed from V and 5 bases from J, the gap between germline ends came to 12 bases. This CDR3 is 14 amino acids long. CDR1 is SGHVS and CDR2 is FNYEAQ in the germline V gene. CDR3: CASSLETGRHEQYF. CDR3 coding DNA: TGTGCCAGCAGCTTAGAGACAGGTCGCCACGAGCAGTACTTC.

The chain's CDR3 is CASSQRGGTEAFF. CDR3 DNA: TGTGCCAGCAGCCAACGGGGGGGCACTGAAGCTTTCTTT. This chain connects TRBV14 to TRBJ1-1; a weak D match, TRBD1 (5 bases). Trimming pared 2 bases from V and 4 bases from J, leaving 8 bases between. This CDR3 comprises 13 residues. From germline, CDR1 is SGHDN and CDR2 FVKESK. The full variable domain, with the rest looked up from reference TRBV14 and TRBJ1-1, is EAGVTQFPSHSVIEKGQTVTLRCDPISGHDNLYWYRRVMGKEIKFLLHFVKESKQDESGMPNNRFLAERTGGTYSTLKVQPAELEDSGVYFCASSQRGGTEAFFGQGTRLTVV.

This clonotype was seen a handful of times. The chain couples TRBV4-1 to TRBJ1-4; 8 positions match TRBD1. This CDR3 spans 15 amino acids. Germline lookup yields CDR1 MGHRA and CDR2 YSYEKL. V shed 0 bases, J shed 8 bases, and the junction held 5 bases outside the gene matches. CDR3 region: CASSQDWTGREKLFF. The CDR3 coding sequence is TGCGCCAGCAGCCAAGATTGGACAGGGAGAGAAAAACTGTTTTTT.

This clonotype was recorded a few times. V usage is TRBV2 and J usage is TRBJ2-7; D unresolved. CDR1 and CDR2 (germline): SNHLY, FYNNEI. This CDR3 region has 11 residues. V was shortened by 7 bases and J by 2 bases, with 6 bases between the two germline ends. CDR3 region: CASTGAYEQYF. DNA for the CDR3: TGTGCCAGCACCGGAGCCTACGAGCAGTACTTC.

This clonotype was detected many times. This rearrangement joins TRBV27 to TRBJ2-5; 8 bases are shared with TRBD1. Per germline, CDR1 MNHEY and CDR2 SMNVEV (reference sequence). Trimming took 5 bases from V and 4 from J; bases not matched to a gene: 9. The CDR3 consists of 15 residues. CDR3 protein: CASSPKDRGGETQYF. In DNA form, the CDR3 reads TGTGCCAGCAGTCCCAAAGACAGGGGCGGAGAGACCCAGTACTTC.

The V call is TRBV6-5, the J call TRBJ2-5; D remains ambiguous. Germline lookup yields CDR1 MNHEY and CDR2 SVGAGI. V gave up 5 bases and J gave up 2 bases, with 9 bases separating them. The length of the CDR3 is 13 residues. CDR3 protein: CASSHQDQETQYF. CDR3 coding DNA: TGTGCCAGCAGTCATCAGGATCAAGAGACCCAGTACTTC.

Details on this clonotype: It is unclear where the CDR3 begins or ends on the DNA, so no DNA is shown, and the CDR3 is as TCRdb lists it. This chain joins TRBV10-1 and TRBJ1-4. The CDR3 is 16 residues long, ends included. Germline V lookup: CDR1 WNHNN, CDR2 SYGVQD (reference sequence). This CDR3 is CASSETRLQLMKNCFF.

In its sample, this clonotype was seen a few times. J is TRBJ2-2 and V is TRBV27, with 7 bases fitting TRBD1. Per the germline V gene, CDR1 is MNHEY and CDR2 is SMNVEV (reference sequence). The CDR3 covers 16 residues. The ends lost 3 bases at V and 3 bases at J; junction bases unmatched: 7. The CDR3, as DNA: TGTGCCAGCAGTTTTATAGGGACAGCTGACACCGGGGAGCTGTTTTTT. Amino acid sequence: CASSFIGTADTGELFF.

This clonotype was seen a few times. The chain combines TRBV7-9 with TRBJ2-7, with D tentatively TRBD2 (5 bases). CDR3 length: 15 amino acids. The germline V and J ends were trimmed by 6 bases and 1 base, with 16 bases remaining between them. In germline, CDR1 is SEHNR, CDR2 FQNEAQ (reference sequence). The CDR3 protein is CASRPVGVVSYEQYF. The CDR3 DNA reads as TGTGCCAGCAGGCCCGTGGGAGTTGTGTCCTACGAGCAGTACTTC.

This clonotype was counted between two and nine times. The V gene is TRBV19, the J gene TRBJ2-3; 8 nucleotides match TRBD2. The CDR3 runs 15 residues. Looked up from germline, CDR1 is LNHDA and CDR2 is SQIVND (reference sequence). V shed 4 bases, J shed 2 bases, and the junction held 5 bases outside the gene matches. CDR3 amino acids: CASSTRAGVTDTQYF. CDR3 DNA: TGTGCCAGTAGTACCCGAGCGGGAGTCACAGATACGCAGTATTTT.